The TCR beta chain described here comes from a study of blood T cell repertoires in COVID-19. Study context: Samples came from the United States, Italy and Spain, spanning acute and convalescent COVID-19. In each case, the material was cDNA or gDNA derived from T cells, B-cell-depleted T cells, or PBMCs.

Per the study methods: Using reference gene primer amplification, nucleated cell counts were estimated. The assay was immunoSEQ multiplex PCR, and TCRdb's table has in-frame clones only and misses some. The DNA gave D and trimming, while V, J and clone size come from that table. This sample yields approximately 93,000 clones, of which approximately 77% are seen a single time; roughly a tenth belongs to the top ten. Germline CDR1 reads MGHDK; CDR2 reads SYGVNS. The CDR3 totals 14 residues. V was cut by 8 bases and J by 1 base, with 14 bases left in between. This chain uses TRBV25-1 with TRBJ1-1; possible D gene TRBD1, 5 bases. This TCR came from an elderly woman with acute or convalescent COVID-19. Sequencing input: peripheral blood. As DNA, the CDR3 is TGTGCCAGCGCGACCTTGACAGCGAACACTGAAGCTTTCTTT. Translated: CASATLTANTEAFF.